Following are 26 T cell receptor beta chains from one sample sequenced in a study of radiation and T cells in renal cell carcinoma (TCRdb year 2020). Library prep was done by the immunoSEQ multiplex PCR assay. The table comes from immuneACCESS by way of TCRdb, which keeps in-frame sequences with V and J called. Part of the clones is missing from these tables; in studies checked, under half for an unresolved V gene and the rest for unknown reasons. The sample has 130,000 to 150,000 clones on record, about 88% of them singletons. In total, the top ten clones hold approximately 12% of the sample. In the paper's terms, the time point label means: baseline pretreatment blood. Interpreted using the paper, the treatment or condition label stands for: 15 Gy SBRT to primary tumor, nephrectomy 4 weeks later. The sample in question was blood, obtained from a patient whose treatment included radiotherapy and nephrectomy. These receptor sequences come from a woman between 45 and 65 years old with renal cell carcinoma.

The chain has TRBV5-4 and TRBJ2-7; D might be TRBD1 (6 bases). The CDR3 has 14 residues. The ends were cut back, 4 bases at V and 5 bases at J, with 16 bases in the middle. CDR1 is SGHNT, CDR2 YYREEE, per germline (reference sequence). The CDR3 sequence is CASSLPQGPHEQYF. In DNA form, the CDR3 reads TGTGCCAGCAGCCTTCCTCAGGGGCCCCACGAGCAGTACTTC.

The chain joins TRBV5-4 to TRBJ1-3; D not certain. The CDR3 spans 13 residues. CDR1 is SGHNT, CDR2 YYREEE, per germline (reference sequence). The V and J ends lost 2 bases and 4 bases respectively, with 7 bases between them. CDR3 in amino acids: CASSFNTGNTIYF. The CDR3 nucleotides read TGTGCCAGCAGCTTCAACACCGGAAACACCATATATTTT.

For the CDR3, the DNA is TGTGCCAGCAGCCGGGACAGGGGGGTCTCACCCCTCCACTTT. Translation: CASSRDRGVSPLHF. The chain couples TRBV7-9 to TRBJ1-6, with 11 bases lining up with TRBD1. Germline CDR1 SEHNR, CDR2 FQNEAQ (reference sequence). This CDR3 region has 14 residues. V lost 5 bases to trimming and J lost 10 bases; unmatched junction nucleotides: 4.

CDR3 coding DNA: TGTGCCAGTAGTCCCCAGGCACAGGGTAATTCACCCCTCCACTTT. Translated, it gives CASSPQAQGNSPLHF. This chain links TRBV19 with TRBJ1-6; tentatively, D is TRBD1 (6 bases). The CDR3 has 15 amino acids. The germline V gene has CDR1 LNHDA and CDR2 SQIVND (reference sequence). V was trimmed by 5 bases and J by 6 bases, leaving 14 bases between them.

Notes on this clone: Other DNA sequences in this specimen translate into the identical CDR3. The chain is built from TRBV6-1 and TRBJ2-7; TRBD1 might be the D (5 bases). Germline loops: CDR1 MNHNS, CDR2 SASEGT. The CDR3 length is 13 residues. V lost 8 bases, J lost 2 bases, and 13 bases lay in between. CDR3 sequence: CASGWGDTYEQYF. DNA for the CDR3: TGTGCCAGCGGTTGGGGCGACACCTACGAGCAGTACTTC.

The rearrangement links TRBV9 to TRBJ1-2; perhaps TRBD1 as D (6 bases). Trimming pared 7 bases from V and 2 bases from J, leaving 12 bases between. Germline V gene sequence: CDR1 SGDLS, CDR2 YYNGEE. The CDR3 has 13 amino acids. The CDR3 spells CASVGGRNYGYTF. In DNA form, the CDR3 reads TGTGCCAGCGTGGGGGGCCGGAACTATGGCTACACCTTC.

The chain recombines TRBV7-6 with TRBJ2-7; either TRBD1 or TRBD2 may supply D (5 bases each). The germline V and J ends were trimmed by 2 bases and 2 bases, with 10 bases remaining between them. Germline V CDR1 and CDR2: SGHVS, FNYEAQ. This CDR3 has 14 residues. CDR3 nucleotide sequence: TGTGCCAGCAGCTTAAGTGTGGGGGCCTACGAGCAGTACTTC. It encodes CASSLSVGAYEQYF.

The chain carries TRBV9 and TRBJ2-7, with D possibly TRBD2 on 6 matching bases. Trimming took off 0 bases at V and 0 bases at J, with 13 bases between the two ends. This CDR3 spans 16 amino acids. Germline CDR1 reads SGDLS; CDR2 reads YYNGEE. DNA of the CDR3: TGTGCCAGCAGCGTAGGTGGAGGGGTCCTCTCCTACGAGCAGTACTTC. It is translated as CASSVGGGVLSYEQYF.

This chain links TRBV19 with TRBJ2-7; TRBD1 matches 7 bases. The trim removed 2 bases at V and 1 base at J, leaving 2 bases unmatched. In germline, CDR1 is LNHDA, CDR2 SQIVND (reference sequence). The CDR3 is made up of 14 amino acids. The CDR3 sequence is CASSIRTGSYEQYF. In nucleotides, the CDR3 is TGTGCCAGTAGTATACGGACAGGATCCTACGAGCAGTACTTC.

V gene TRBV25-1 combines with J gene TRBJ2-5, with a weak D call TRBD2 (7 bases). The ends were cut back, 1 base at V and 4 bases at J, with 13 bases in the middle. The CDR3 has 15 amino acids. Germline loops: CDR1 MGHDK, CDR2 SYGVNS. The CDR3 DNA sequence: TGTGCCAGCAGTGAATGGGGGGGCGGACCAGAGACCCAGTACTTC. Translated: CASSEWGGGPETQYF.

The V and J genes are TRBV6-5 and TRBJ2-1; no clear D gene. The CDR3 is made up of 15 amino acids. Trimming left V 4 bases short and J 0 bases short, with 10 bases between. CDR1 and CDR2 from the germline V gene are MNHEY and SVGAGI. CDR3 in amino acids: CASSSRRSSYNEQFF. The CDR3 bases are TGTGCCAGCAGTTCTAGACGTAGCTCCTACAATGAGCAGTTCTTC.

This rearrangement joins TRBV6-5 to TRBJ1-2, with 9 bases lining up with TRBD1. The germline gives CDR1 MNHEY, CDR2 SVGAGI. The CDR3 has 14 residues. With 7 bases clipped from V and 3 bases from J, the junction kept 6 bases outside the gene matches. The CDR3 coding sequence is TGTGCCAGCAACAACAGGGGGCGCGACTATGGCTACACCTTC. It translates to CASNNRGRDYGYTF.

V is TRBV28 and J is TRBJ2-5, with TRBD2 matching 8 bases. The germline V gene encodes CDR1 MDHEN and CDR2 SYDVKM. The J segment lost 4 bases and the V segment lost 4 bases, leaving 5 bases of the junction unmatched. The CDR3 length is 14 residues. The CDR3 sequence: CASSYGGAIETQYF. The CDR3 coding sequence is TGTGCCAGCAGTTACGGGGGGGCGATAGAGACCCAGTACTTC.

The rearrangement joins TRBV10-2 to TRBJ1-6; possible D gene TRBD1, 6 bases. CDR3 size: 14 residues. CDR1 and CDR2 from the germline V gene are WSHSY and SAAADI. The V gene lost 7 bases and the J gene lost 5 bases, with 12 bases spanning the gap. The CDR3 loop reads CASTGTRDNSPLHF. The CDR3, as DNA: TGCGCCAGCACCGGGACACGGGATAATTCACCCCTCCACTTT.

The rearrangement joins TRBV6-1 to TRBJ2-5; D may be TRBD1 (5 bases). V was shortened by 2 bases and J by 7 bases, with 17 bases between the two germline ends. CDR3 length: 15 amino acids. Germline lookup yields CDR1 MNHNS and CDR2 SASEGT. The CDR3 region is CASSESGDSHGTQYF. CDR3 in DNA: TGTGCCAGCAGTGAATCTGGTGACAGCCATGGGACCCAGTACTTC.

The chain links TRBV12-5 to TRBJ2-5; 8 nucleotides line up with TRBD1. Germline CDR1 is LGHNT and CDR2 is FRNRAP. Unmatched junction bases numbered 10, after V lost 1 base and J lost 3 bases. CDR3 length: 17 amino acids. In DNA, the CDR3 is TGTGCTAGTGGTTTGGCGACAGGGGACAATCCGAAAGAGACCCAGTACTTC. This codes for CASGLATGDNPKETQYF. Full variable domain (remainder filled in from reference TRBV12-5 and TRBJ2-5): DARVTQTPRHKVTEMGQEVTMRCQPILGHNTVFWYRQTMMQGLELLAYFRNRAPLDDSGMPKDRFSAEMPDATLATLKIQPSEPRDSAVYFCASGLATGDNPKETQYFGPGTRLLVL.

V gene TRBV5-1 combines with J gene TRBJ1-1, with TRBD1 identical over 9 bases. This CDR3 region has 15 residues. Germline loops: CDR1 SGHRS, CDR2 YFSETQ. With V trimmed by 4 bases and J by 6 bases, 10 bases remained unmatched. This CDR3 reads CASSTIQGASPEAFF. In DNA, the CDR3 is TGCGCCAGCAGCACTATACAGGGGGCGAGCCCTGAAGCTTTCTTT.

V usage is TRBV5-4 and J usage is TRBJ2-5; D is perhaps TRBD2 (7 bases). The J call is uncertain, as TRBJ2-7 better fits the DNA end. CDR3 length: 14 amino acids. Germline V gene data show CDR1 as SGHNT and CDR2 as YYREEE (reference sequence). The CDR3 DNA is TGTGCCAGCAGCTTTTGGGGGGGCACCTACGAGCAGTACTTC. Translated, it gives CASSFWGGTYEQYF.

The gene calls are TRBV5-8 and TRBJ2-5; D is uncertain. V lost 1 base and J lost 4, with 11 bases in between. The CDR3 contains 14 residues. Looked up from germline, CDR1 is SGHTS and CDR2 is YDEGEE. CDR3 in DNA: TGTGCCAGCAGCTTGCTCTCAGGCGGAGAGACCCAGTACTTC. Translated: CASSLLSGGETQYF. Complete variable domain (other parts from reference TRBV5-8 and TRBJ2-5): EAGVTQSPTHLIKTRGQQATLRCSPISGHTSVYWYQQALGLGLQFLLWYDEGEERNRGNFPPRFSGRQFPNYSSELNVNALELEDSALYLCASSLLSGGETQYFGPGTRLLVL.

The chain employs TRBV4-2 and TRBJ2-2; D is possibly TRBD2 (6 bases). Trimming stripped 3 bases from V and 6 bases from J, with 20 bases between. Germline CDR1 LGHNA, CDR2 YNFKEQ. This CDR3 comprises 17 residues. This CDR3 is CASSHPRDGGSAGELFF. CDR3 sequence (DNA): TGTGCCAGCAGCCATCCCAGGGACGGGGGATCCGCCGGGGAGCTGTTTTTT.

DNA for the CDR3: TGTGCCAGCAGCGTCGAGACAGGGGCGGACGAAGCTTTCTTT. Translation gives CASSVETGADEAFF. The chain joins TRBV9 to TRBJ1-1, with TRBD1 matching over 8 bases. This CDR3 is 14 amino acids long. Germline assignment: CDR1 SGDLS and CDR2 YYNGEE. V gave up 2 bases and J gave up 8 bases; unmatched junction bases: 8.

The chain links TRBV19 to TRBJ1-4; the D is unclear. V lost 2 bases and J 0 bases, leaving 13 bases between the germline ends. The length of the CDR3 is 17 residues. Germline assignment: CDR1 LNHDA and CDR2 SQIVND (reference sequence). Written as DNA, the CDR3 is TGTGCCAGTAGTATACCGCAGGCCCTTGCAACTAATGAAAAACTGTTTTTT. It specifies CASSIPQALATNEKLFF. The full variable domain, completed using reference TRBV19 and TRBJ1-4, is DGGITQSPKYLFRKEGQNVTLSCEQNLNHDAMYWYRQDPGQGLRLIYYSQIVNDFQKGDIAEGYSVSREKKESFPLTVTSAQKNPTAFYLCASSIPQALATNEKLFFGSGTQLSVL.

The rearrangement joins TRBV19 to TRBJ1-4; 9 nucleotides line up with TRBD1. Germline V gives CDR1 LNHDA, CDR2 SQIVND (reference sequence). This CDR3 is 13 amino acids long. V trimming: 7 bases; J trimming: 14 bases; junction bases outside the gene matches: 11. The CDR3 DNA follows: TGTGCCAGTACCATTGGACAGGGGTGGTCGCTGTTTTTT. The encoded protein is CASTIGQGWSLFF.

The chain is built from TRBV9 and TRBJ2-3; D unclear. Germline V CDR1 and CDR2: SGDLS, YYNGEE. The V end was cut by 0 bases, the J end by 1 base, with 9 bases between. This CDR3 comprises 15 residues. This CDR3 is CASSVGVPGTDTQYF. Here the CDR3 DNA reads TGTGCCAGCAGCGTAGGAGTCCCCGGCACAGATACGCAGTATTTT.

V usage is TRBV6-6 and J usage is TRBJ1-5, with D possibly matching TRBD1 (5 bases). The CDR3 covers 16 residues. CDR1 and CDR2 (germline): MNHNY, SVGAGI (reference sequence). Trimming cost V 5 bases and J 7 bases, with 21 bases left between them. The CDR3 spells CASSKPPGLRDQPQHF. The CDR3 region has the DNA TGTGCCAGCAGTAAACCCCCGGGGCTAAGGGACCAGCCCCAGCATTTT.

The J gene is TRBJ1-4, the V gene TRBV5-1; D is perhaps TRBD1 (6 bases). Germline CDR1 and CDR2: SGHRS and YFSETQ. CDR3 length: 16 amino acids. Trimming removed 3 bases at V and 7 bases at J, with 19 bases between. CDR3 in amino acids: CASSSQAGARGEKLFF. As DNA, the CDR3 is TGCGCCAGCAGCTCCCAGGCGGGGGCTCGGGGTGAAAAACTGTTTTTT. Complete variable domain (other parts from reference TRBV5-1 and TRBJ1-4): KAGVTQTPRYLIKTRGQQVTLSCSPISGHRSVSWYQQTPGQGLQFLFEYFSETQRNKGNFPGRFSGRQFSNSRSEMNVSTLELGDSALYLCASSSQAGARGEKLFFGSGTQLSVL.